This T cell receptor (beta chain) was documented in a study of OX40 agonist ivuxolimab in advanced cancers. In the study overall: Ivuxolimab is a fully human IgG2 antibody that activates OX40 (CD134).

Study findings and constraints: Antigens targeted by the expanded peripheral T cells were not determined. Clonal expansion from baseline to week 6 occurred in both CD4+ and CD8+ T cells.

This clone was picked up one time. Its antigen remains unidentified. Method: immunoSEQ multiplex PCR; TCRdb's copy keeps in-frame clones and lacks some. The sample has 73,000 or so clones; roughly 86% are singletons. V gave up 1 base and J gave up 7 bases; unmatched junction bases: 6. Germline V CDR1 and CDR2: SEHNR, FQNEAQ (reference sequence). There are 14 residues in the CDR3. The genes are TRBV7-9 and TRBJ1-1; 7 nucleotides align to TRBD1. This receptor was identified in an adult with an advanced solid tumor such as melanoma, head and neck, liver or kidney cancer. The sample in question was CD4+ or CD8+ T cells sorted from blood, obtained in a trial of the OX40 agonist ivuxolimab. CDR3 nucleotides: TGTGCCAGCAGCTTAGAGGGGACAGCAAGTGAAGCTTTCTTT. It encodes CASSLEGTASEAFF.